The rows below give T cell receptor beta chains drawn from one sample of a study of blood T cell dynamics during melanoma immunotherapy. Libraries were prepared by immunoSEQ multiplex PCR; TCRdb keeps only in-frame clonotypes and omits some of them. The sample lists more than 15,000 clones, around 83% occurring once. The sample was blood, taken from a patient treated with checkpoint blockade. The source is a human donor with melanoma. Each CDR3 is given with its conserved first and last residue. D genes are given only for firm matches. Clone size is stated in some rows and not others, as once, few, many or a class when expanded.

CDR3 protein: CASSLAGSGRYEQYF
CDR3 DNA: TGTGCCAGCAGCTTAGCGGGTAGCGGGAGGTACGAGCAGTACTTC
J gene: TRBJ2-7
clone size: NA
D gene: TRBD2
V gene: TRBV7-2

CDR3 protein: CASSPPGAGRQARDTQYF
CDR3 DNA: TGTGCCAGCAGTCCACCGGGTGCAGGGAGGCAAGCCCGAGATACGCAGTATTTT
J gene: TRBJ2-3
clone size: NA
D gene: NA
V gene: TRBV28

CDR3 protein: CASSLGPQNTEAFF
CDR3 DNA: TGTGCCAGCAGCTTAGGTCCACAAAACACTGAAGCTTTCTTT
J gene: TRBJ1-1
clone size: NA
D gene: NA
V gene: TRBV7-2

CDR3 protein: CAWSGGGSGISYNEQFF
CDR3 DNA: TGTGCCTGGAGTGGAGGGGGTAGCGGGATCTCCTACAATGAGCAGTTCTTC
J gene: TRBJ2-1
clone size: NA
D gene: TRBD2
V gene: TRBV30

CDR3 protein: CASNYAGVLVQYF
CDR3 DNA: TGTGCCAGCAACTACGCGGGTGTTCTCGTGCAGTACTTC
J gene: TRBJ2-7
clone size: NA
D gene: NA
V gene: TRBV7-9

CDR3 protein: CASSPGLAGANEQFF
CDR3 DNA: TGTGCCAGCAGCCCAGGACTAGCGGGAGCGAATGAGCAGTTCTTC
J gene: TRBJ2-1
clone size: once
D gene: TRBD2
V gene: TRBV5-4

CDR3 protein: CAKTTETGVYINEQFF
CDR3 DNA: TGTGCCAAAACAACCGAGACAGGGGTTTATATCAATGAGCAGTTCTTC
J gene: TRBJ2-1
clone size: NA
D gene: TRBD1
V gene: TRBV19

CDR3 protein: CASSRTGSYEQYF
CDR3 DNA: TGTGCCAGCAGTCGGACAGGGTCCTACGAGCAGTACTTC
J gene: TRBJ2-7
clone size: NA
D gene: TRBD1
V gene: TRBV27

CDR3 protein: CASSVEVGAGYEQYF
CDR3 DNA: TGTGCCAGCAGCGTAGAGGTTGGGGCGGGTTACGAGCAGTACTTC
J gene: TRBJ2-7
clone size: NA
D gene: NA
V gene: TRBV9

CDR3 protein: CASSRRGFGYEQYF
CDR3 DNA: TGTGCCAGCAGCCGTAGGGGGTTCGGGTACGAGCAGTACTTC
J gene: TRBJ2-7
clone size: NA
D gene: NA
V gene: TRBV7-8

CDR3 protein: CASSPGTSGLYEQYF
CDR3 DNA: TGCGCCAGCAGCCCCGGGACTAGCGGGCTCTACGAGCAGTACTTC
J gene: TRBJ2-7
clone size: NA
D gene: TRBD2
V gene: TRBV4-3

CDR3 protein: CAILSLTANTGELFF
CDR3 DNA: TGTGCCATCCTGTCCCTGACCGCGAACACCGGGGAGCTGTTTTTT
J gene: TRBJ2-2
clone size: NA
D gene: NA
V gene: TRBV10-3

CDR3 protein: CASSLKETQYF
CDR3 DNA: TGTGCCAGCAGCCTAAAAGAGACCCAGTACTTC
J gene: TRBJ2-5
clone size: NA
D gene: NA
V gene: TRBV6-6

CDR3 protein: CASSMGRSSYNEQFF
CDR3 DNA: TGTGCCAGCAGCATGGGACGGTCTAGCTACAATGAGCAGTTCTTC
J gene: TRBJ2-1
clone size: NA
D gene: NA
V gene: TRBV7-2

CDR3 protein: CASSETGSVGYTF
CDR3 DNA: TGTGCCAGCAGTGAGACAGGGAGTGTAGGCTACACCTTC
J gene: TRBJ1-2
clone size: NA
D gene: TRBD1
V gene: TRBV6-1

CDR3 protein: CASSFQENTEAFF
CDR3 DNA: TGTGCCAGCAGCTTCCAGGAGAACACTGAAGCTTTCTTT
J gene: TRBJ1-1
clone size: NA
D gene: NA
V gene: TRBV7-6

CDR3 protein: CASQPQAGSYEQYF
CDR3 DNA: TGTGCCAGTCAGCCTCAAGCGGGCTCCTACGAGCAGTACTTC
J gene: TRBJ2-7
clone size: NA
D gene: NA
V gene: TRBV9

CDR3 protein: CASSQGPATDTQYF
CDR3 DNA: TGCGCCAGCAGCCAAGGCCCGGCCACAGATACGCAGTATTTT
J gene: TRBJ2-3
clone size: NA
D gene: NA
V gene: TRBV4-3

CDR3 protein: CATSRELKLAVYEQYF
CDR3 DNA: TGTGCCACCAGCAGAGAATTGAAGCTAGCTGTCTACGAGCAGTACTTC
J gene: TRBJ2-7
clone size: NA
D gene: NA
V gene: TRBV15

CDR3 protein: CASSPPGTSGSYEQYF
CDR3 DNA: TGTGCCAGCAGCCCGCCCGGGACTAGCGGGTCCTACGAGCAGTACTTC
J gene: TRBJ2-7
clone size: NA
D gene: TRBD2
V gene: TRBV5-4

CDR3 protein: CASSSHGRSNQPQHF
CDR3 DNA: TGTGCCAGCAGCAGCCATGGACGTAGCAATCAGCCCCAGCATTTT
J gene: TRBJ1-5
clone size: NA
D gene: NA
V gene: TRBV2

CDR3 protein: CASSPHGSDYGYTF
CDR3 DNA: TGTGCCAGCAGCCCGCATGGGAGTGATTATGGCTACACCTTC
J gene: TRBJ1-2
clone size: NA
D gene: NA
V gene: TRBV7-3

CDR3 protein: CASRRTGTAYGYTF
CDR3 DNA: TGTGCCAGCAGGCGGACCGGGACAGCTTATGGCTACACCTTC
J gene: TRBJ1-2
clone size: NA
D gene: TRBD1
V gene: TRBV27

CDR3 protein: CASSSYHGTDYGYTF
CDR3 DNA: TGTGCCAGCAGCTCTTACCACGGGACCGACTATGGCTACACCTTC
J gene: TRBJ1-2
clone size: NA
D gene: NA
V gene: TRBV11-2

CDR3 protein: CASSPPILGEQYF
CDR3 DNA: TGTGCCAGCAGCCCCCCTATCCTTGGCGAGCAGTACTTC
J gene: TRBJ2-7
clone size: few
D gene: NA
V gene: TRBV5-5

CDR3 protein: CASRSSYSNQPQHF
CDR3 DNA: TGTGCCAGCAGGTCCAGTTATAGCAATCAGCCCCAGCATTTT
J gene: TRBJ1-5
clone size: few
D gene: NA
V gene: TRBV6-5

CDR3 protein: CASSLWLAGETQYF
CDR3 DNA: TGTGCCAGCAGCTTATGGCTAGCGGGTGAGACCCAGTACTTC
J gene: TRBJ2-5
clone size: NA
D gene: TRBD2
V gene: TRBV7-2

CDR3 protein: CATGLPSAGELFF
CDR3 DNA: TGTGCCACCGGACTTCCGTCCGCCGGGGAGCTGTTTTTT
J gene: TRBJ2-2
clone size: NA
D gene: NA
V gene: TRBV15

CDR3 protein: CASSLGLDRNEQFF
CDR3 DNA: TGTGCCAGCAGCTTAGGTTTAGACCGCAATGAGCAGTTCTTC
J gene: TRBJ2-1
clone size: NA
D gene: NA
V gene: TRBV11-3

CDR3 protein: CASTLRAPFTLHF
CDR3 DNA: TGTGCCAGCACCCTACGGGCGCCATTCACCCTCCACTTT
J gene: TRBJ1-6
clone size: few
D gene: NA
V gene: TRBV6-6

CDR3 protein: CASSLGAGYTDTQYF
CDR3 DNA: TGTGCCAGCAGTTTAGGGGCGGGATACACAGATACGCAGTATTTT
J gene: TRBJ2-3
clone size: NA
D gene: NA
V gene: TRBV28

CDR3 protein: CASSLAGLYNEQFF
CDR3 DNA: TGTGCCAGCAGTTTAGCGGGCCTATACAATGAGCAGTTCTTC
J gene: TRBJ2-1
clone size: few
D gene: NA
V gene: TRBV27

CDR3 protein: CASSSYRGVDTIYF
CDR3 DNA: TGTGCCAGCAGCTCCTATCGGGGCGTCGACACCATATATTTT
J gene: TRBJ1-3
clone size: once
D gene: NA
V gene: TRBV7-6

CDR3 protein: CASSILDNQPQHF
CDR3 DNA: TGTGCCAGTAGTATCCTAGACAATCAGCCCCAGCATTTT
J gene: TRBJ1-5
clone size: few
D gene: NA
V gene: TRBV19

CDR3 protein: CASSLAQGQPQHF
CDR3 DNA: TGTGCTAGCAGCTTGGCCCAGGGGCAGCCCCAGCATTTT
J gene: TRBJ1-5
clone size: NA
D gene: NA
V gene: TRBV7-7

CDR3 protein: CASSGGSVSGRGYEQYF
CDR3 DNA: TGTGCCAGCAGTGGGGGTTCGGTTAGCGGGAGAGGGTACGAGCAGTACTTC
J gene: TRBJ2-7
clone size: NA
D gene: TRBD2
V gene: TRBV28

CDR3 protein: CATASRPRGEQYF
CDR3 DNA: TGTGCCACCGCCTCTCGTCCACGAGGCGAGCAGTACTTC
J gene: TRBJ2-7
clone size: NA
D gene: NA
V gene: TRBV6-1

CDR3 protein: CASSLTGPGELFF
CDR3 DNA: TGTGCCAGCAGCTTAACCGGGCCCGGGGAGCTGTTTTTT
J gene: TRBJ2-2
clone size: NA
D gene: NA
V gene: TRBV7-3

CDR3 protein: CASRSRGRSEKLFF
CDR3 DNA: TGTGCCAGTAGATCCAGGGGGCGCAGCGAAAAACTGTTTTTT
J gene: TRBJ1-4
clone size: few
D gene: TRBD1
V gene: TRBV19

CDR3 protein: CASELIAKNIQYF
CDR3 DNA: TGTGCCAGTGAACTGATAGCCAAAAACATTCAGTACTTC
J gene: TRBJ2-4
clone size: once
D gene: NA
V gene: TRBV19

CDR3 protein: CASSNRVANTEAFF
CDR3 DNA: TGTGCCAGTAGTAACCGGGTGGCCAACACTGAAGCTTTCTTT
J gene: TRBJ1-1
clone size: few
D gene: NA
V gene: TRBV19